Listed here are 22 T cell receptor beta chains from one sample, sequenced in a study of T cells in Graves' hyperthyroidism and ophthalmopathy (dated by TCRdb to about 2019). Receptor libraries were prepared by multiplex PCR. Sequencer: Illumina HiSeq 2000. TCR beta CDR3 regions were amplified from RNA transcripts. The TCR CDR3 was subjected to a first round of RT-PCR using the HTBI primer set and the Qiagen OneStep RT-PCR kit. Using fastp trimming at Q25 and MiXCR clonotype assembly, TCRdb reanalyzed the public sequencing data and kept in-frame beta chains. Identical CDR3 protein sequences are pooled into one entry, listed with their most common genes and DNA. Recorded for this sample are around 400,000 distinct CDR3 sequences; around a quarter of them occurred a single time. The biggest ten clones account for 73% of the sample. The sequencing input was blood. The receptors were gathered from a man aged 50 to 60 with Graves' hyperthyroidism.

This clonotype turned up a few times. The chain couples TRBV20-1 to TRBJ2-2; no clear D gene. This CDR3 comprises 14 residues. Per germline, CDR1 DFQATT and CDR2 SNEGSKA (reference sequence). V shed 0 bases and J shed 2 bases, with 7 bases lying between them. This chain's CDR3 is CSARDYFNTGELFF. CDR3 in DNA: TGCAGTGCTAGAGACTATTTTAACACCGGGGAGCTGTTTTTT.

Ten or more counts support this clonotype. This chain joins TRBV15 and TRBJ2-1; D might be TRBD1 (6 bases). CDR3 length equals 14 residues. With 3 bases removed from V and 8 bases from J, the gap between germline ends came to 14 bases. Per germline, CDR1 LNHNV and CDR2 YYDKDF (reference sequence). Here the CDR3 DNA reads TGTGCCACCAGCAGGGGAACAGGGTACGATGAGCAGTTCTTC. It is translated as CATSRGTGYDEQFF.

The J gene is TRBJ1-2, the V gene TRBV11-3; tentatively, D is TRBD1 (6 bases). V lost 2 bases and J lost 6, with 16 bases in between. In germline, CDR1 is SGHNT, CDR2 YENEEA. The length of the CDR3 is 15 residues. The CDR3 loop reads CASSLRPTGGDGYTF. In nucleotides, the CDR3 is TGTGCCAGCAGCTTACGACCGACAGGAGGCGATGGCTACACCTTC. Full variable domain (remainder filled in from reference TRBV11-3 and TRBJ1-2): EAGVVQSPRYKIIEKKQPVAFWCNPISGHNTLYWYLQNLGQGPELLIRYENEEAVDDSQLPKDRFSAERLKGVDSTLKIQPAELGDSAVYLCASSLRPTGGDGYTFGSGTRLTVV.

The chain links TRBV5-1 to TRBJ2-7; 7 nucleotides agree with TRBD2. The CDR3 is 15 residues long. CDR1 and CDR2 (germline): SGHRS, YFSETQ. V was clipped by 5 bases and J by 2 bases; unmatched bases: 10. The CDR3 protein is CASRFGLVRTYEQYF. The CDR3, as DNA: TGCGCCAGCAGATTCGGACTAGTGAGAACCTACGAGCAGTACTTC. Full variable domain (outside the CDR3, taken from reference TRBV5-1 and TRBJ2-7): KAGVTQTPRYLIKTRGQQVTLSCSPISGHRSVSWYQQTPGQGLQFLFEYFSETQRNKGNFPGRFSGRQFSNSRSEMNVSTLELGDSALYLCASRFGLVRTYEQYFGPGTRLTVT.

The V call is TRBV5-1, the J call TRBJ1-2; tentative D call: TRBD1 (6 bases). V was shortened by 4 bases and J by 8 bases, with 21 bases between the two germline ends. The CDR3 runs to 15 residues. Germline V gives CDR1 SGHRS, CDR2 YFSETQ. The CDR3 reads CASSLRQANEKGYTF. In DNA, the CDR3 is TGCGCCAGCAGCCTCCGACAGGCGAACGAGAAGGGCTACACCTTC.

This clonotype was seen a few times. The chain joins TRBV5-1 to TRBJ2-1; D possibly corresponds to TRBD1 (8 bases). Trimming left V 6 bases short and J 3 bases short, with 19 bases between. CDR1 is SGHRS, CDR2 YFSETQ, per germline. This CDR3 spans 16 amino acids. The CDR3 region is CASTPHRGGGYNEQFF. The CDR3 DNA reads as TGCGCCAGCACCCCCCACAGGGGGGGTGGCTACAATGAGCAGTTCTTC.

This clonotype was seen once. This CDR3 is CASSPGLADPWGETQYF. CDR3 nucleotides: TGTGCCAGTAGTCCGGGACTAGCGGATCCCTGGGGAGAGACCCAGTACTTC. V and J are TRBV19 and TRBJ2-5; 11 nucleotides align to TRBD2. This CDR3 has 17 residues. Germline V CDR1 and CDR2: LNHDA, SQIVND (reference sequence). With 5 bases clipped from V and 4 bases from J, the junction kept 12 bases outside the gene matches.

There are a few counts of this clonotype. The CDR3 is CASSPSGTAYNSPLHF. The CDR3 DNA follows: TGTGCCAGCTCACCATCCGGGACCGCTTATAATTCACCCCTCCACTTT. The chain joins TRBV18 to TRBJ1-6, with a possible D match to TRBD1 (5 bases). V lost 2 bases and J lost 4, with 12 bases in between. The CDR3 length is 16 residues. CDR1 KGHSH and CDR2 LQKENI come from the germline V gene.

This clonotype was counted a few times. This chain uses TRBV20-1 with TRBJ2-7, with D possibly TRBD2 on 5 matching bases. V gave up 5 bases and J gave up 2 bases, with 16 bases separating them. Germline V gene sequence: CDR1 DFQATT, CDR2 SNEGSKA (reference sequence). There are 14 residues in the CDR3. The CDR3 sequence is CSAGLSIPPYEQYF. CDR3 nucleotide sequence: TGCAGTGCTGGACTGTCGATACCCCCCTACGAGCAGTACTTC.

The chain links TRBV28 to TRBJ2-2; possible D gene TRBD1, 6 bases. V gave up 6 bases and J gave up 1 base, with 12 bases separating them. Germline CDR1 and CDR2: MDHEN and SYDVKM. The CDR3 is made up of 15 amino acids. The CDR3 bases are TGTGCCAGCAGGACTCCGACAGGGAACACCGGGGAGCTGTTTTTT. It encodes CASRTPTGNTGELFF.

The chain employs TRBV5-1 and TRBJ2-5; weak D call: TRBD2 (5 bases). Between the trimmed V and J ends, which lost 0 bases and 5 bases, there was a span of 11 bases. Germline-derived CDR1 and CDR2 are SGHRS and YFSETQ. This CDR3 contains 14 residues. The DNA of the CDR3 is TGCGCCAGCAGCTTGGGAGCGGCCCGCGAGACCCAGTACTTC. It specifies CASSLGAARETQYF.

The chain couples TRBV4-1 to TRBJ1-1; TRBD1 aligns across 8 bases. Per the germline V gene, CDR1 is MGHRA and CDR2 is YSYEKL. With V trimmed by 4 bases and J by 8 bases, 12 bases remained unmatched. The CDR3 has 15 amino acids. The CDR3 bases are TGCGCCAGCAGCCCCATCGACAGGGGCGCGGGGGAAGCTTTCTTT. Translating it yields CASSPIDRGAGEAFF.

The chain recombines TRBV27 with TRBJ1-1; D gene uncertain. This CDR3 is 14 amino acids long. The V gene lost 2 bases and the J gene lost 11 bases, with 18 bases spanning the gap. Germline V CDR1 and CDR2: MNHEY, SMNVEV (reference sequence). CDR3 in amino acids: CASSLNQEALGAFF. In DNA form, the CDR3 reads TGTGCCAGCAGTTTAAATCAGGAGGCTCTTGGGGCTTTCTTT.

This clonotype has at least ten counts. This chain joins TRBV28 and TRBJ1-1; D is perhaps TRBD1 (5 bases). Germline values: CDR1 MDHEN, CDR2 SYDVKM. CDR3 length: 13 amino acids. V dropped 5 bases and J dropped 6 bases, with 13 bases sitting between them. The CDR3 DNA is TGTGCCAGCAGTGGCAGGGAGGACTCTGAAGCTTTCTTT. Translated: CASSGREDSEAFF. The whole variable domain, remainder taken from reference TRBV28 and TRBJ1-1, is DVKVTQSSRYLVKRTGEKVFLECVQDMDHENMFWYRQDPGLGLRLIYFSYDVKMKEKGDIPEGYSVSREKKERFSLILESASTNQTSMYLCASSGREDSEAFFGQGTRLTVV.

This chain joins TRBV6-5 and TRBJ2-6, with D uncertain. The CDR3 has 16 residues. Deletions cut 2 bases from V and 2 bases from J, with 10 bases between. Per germline, CDR1 MNHEY and CDR2 SVGAGI. CDR3 coding DNA: TGTGCCAGCAGTTACAGGGTCGATGCTGGGGCCAACGTCCTGACTTTC. The encoded protein is CASSYRVDAGANVLTF.

This clonotype was seen only a few times. The J gene is TRBJ2-3, the V gene TRBV2; no reliable D call. The CDR3 sequence is 17 residues long. V was pared by 3 bases and J by 0 bases, with 16 bases between. Germline values: CDR1 SNHLY, CDR2 FYNNEI. The DNA of the CDR3 is TGTGCCAGCAGTGATTTGGCAGGCCCGACTAGCACAGATACGCAGTATTTT. Encoded protein: CASSDLAGPTSTDTQYF.

This chain uses TRBV11-3 with TRBJ2-2; 12 bases map to TRBD2. The germline gives CDR1 SGHNT, CDR2 YENEEA. After removal of 4 bases from V and 1 base from J, the junction contained 4 bases not matched to a gene. The CDR3 sequence is 17 residues long. CDR3 nucleotide sequence: TGTGCCAGCAGCTCCATACTAGCGGGAGGGAACACCGGGGAGCTGTTTTTT. It specifies CASSSILAGGNTGELFF.

The chain couples TRBV19 to TRBJ2-7; tentatively, D is TRBD1 (5 bases). Trimming pared 9 bases from V and 1 base from J, leaving 19 bases between. CDR1 LNHDA and CDR2 SQIVND come from the germline V gene (reference sequence). This CDR3 is 15 amino acids long. The CDR3 nucleotides read TGTGCCAGAGAGGAACGGACAAGGGTTTCCTACGAGCAGTACTTC. Translated: CAREERTRVSYEQYF.

The chain carries TRBV5-1 and TRBJ2-1; the D is unclear. V lost 0 bases and J lost 4, with 14 bases in between. Germline values: CDR1 SGHRS, CDR2 YFSETQ. The CDR3 length is 16 residues. CDR3 coding DNA: TGCGCCAGCAGCTTGGAGTCGGCCAAGGCGTACAATGAGCAGTTCTTC. Its protein product is CASSLESAKAYNEQFF.

This clonotype appeared many times. The J gene is TRBJ2-7, the V gene TRBV11-2; no clear D gene. V shed 1 base and J shed 0 bases, with 7 bases lying between them. CDR1 and CDR2 from the germline V gene are SGHAT and FQNNGV. This CDR3 is built from 14 residues. The CDR3 spells CASSLGTSSYEQYF. Here the CDR3 DNA reads TGTGCCAGCAGCTTAGGGACCAGCTCCTACGAGCAGTACTTC.

The chain is built from TRBV12-3 or TRBV12-4 and TRBJ1-1; D perhaps matches TRBD1 (6 bases). The V end lost 3 bases, the J end lost 3 bases, and 14 bases lay between the germline ends. CDR3 size: 15 residues. For the CDR3, the DNA is TGTGCCAGCAGTTTGTTTCCCGGGGGCGACACTGAAGCTTTCTTT. This encodes CASSLFPGGDTEAFF.

This clonotype was counted only a few times. This chain links TRBV3-1 with TRBJ2-2, with 7 bases identical to TRBD1. Germline values: CDR1 LGHDT, CDR2 YNNKEL (reference sequence). This CDR3 spans 15 amino acids. Losses at the gene ends were 4 bases for V and 3 bases for J; bases not matched to a gene: 5. The CDR3: CASSPHRGDTGELFF. In DNA, the CDR3 is TGTGCCAGCAGCCCGCACAGGGGAGACACCGGGGAGCTGTTTTTT.